The present T cell receptor beta chain was sequenced within a study of post-analysis software for immune sequencing data (dated by TCRdb to 2014 to 2015). Regarding the study in general: Relapsing-remitting, secondary progressive and progressive-relapsing multiple sclerosis were recorded as disease courses, and subtype annotation was lacking for some patients. A subset of samples was prepared in parallel using single-end sample barcoding, then pooled and co-amplified after Illumina adapter ligation. The multiple sclerosis patient repertoires were compared with ten to eleven previously published healthy control repertoires from donors aged roughly 6 to 27 years. General conclusions and limits of the study: Roughly 5 TRBV segments, including TRBV5-6, TRBV5-1 and TRBV20-1, were significantly more frequent in patients than controls. The control group was slightly older than the multiple sclerosis patient group. Compared with controls, multiple sclerosis patients had significantly lower normalized Chao1 diversity, a finding suggesting substantial peripheral T-cell clonal expansion. Direct clustering with F measure revealed strong co-clustering of samples prepared in the same batch, which led to a batch-effect correction.

Concerning this clonotype: Its antigen is not yet known. No base-level quality is on record; no much larger clone is a single base apart.

Receptors were amplified or captured by PCR. Sequenced using an Illumina HiSeq 2500. To reduce PCR and sequencing biases, unique molecular identifiers were incorporated into the TCR beta cDNA libraries. Roughly 0.5 million cDNA molecules were obtained per 1 to 10 million input T cells, so each molecule approximated one T cell. Patient libraries were prepared and sequenced with the same protocol used for the earlier healthy control dataset. Samples belonging to the same batch were prepared together, multiplexed and sequenced on a shared HiSeq lane. Per the original workflow: MIGEC handled the raw barcoded reads, throwing out single-read molecular identifier groups before consensus assembly and CDR3 extraction. VDJtools was used for post-analysis of the clonotype tables, with diversity normalized by down-sampling every dataset to the smallest sample size. Repertoire overlap clustering matched CDR3 amino acid but not nucleotide sequences to correct batch-related cross-sample contamination. Through fastp at Q25 and MiXCR, TCRdb rebuilt clones from the public reads, retaining in-frame beta chains. Rows merge per CDR3 protein into single entries with the most common DNA and genes. It is TCRdb's table, rather than the study itself, that gives the V and J calls and clone size. The table for this sample lists roughly 650,000 distinct CDR3 sequences; around 60% of them were counted only once. The ten largest clones add up to approximately 10% of the sample.

TCR beta repertoires were profiled from peripheral blood of approximately 13 young patients with multiple sclerosis to demonstrate the VDJtools post-analysis software. The multiple sclerosis patients were children and adolescents ranging in age from roughly 6 to 15 years. The CDR3 holds 12 amino acids from the cysteine to the phenylalanine. This entry keeps only the CDR3 DNA: 36 bases, framed from base 1. The chain is made from TRBV12-3 or TRBV12-4 and TRBJ2-5, with TRBD1 as a weak D call on 6 bases. The end of the DNA aligns better with TRBJ2-7, so the J call may be wrong. Sequenced material: blood. This TCR derives from a girl aged 2 to 9 with multiple sclerosis. The DNA is as follows: TGTGCCAGCTCGATAACAGGGTACGAGCAGTACTTC. Its protein is CASSITGYEQYF.